This entry lists 19 T cell receptor beta chains sequenced from one sample in a study of T cell repertoires in cytomegalovirus infection. Antigens of these TCRs are unknown. TCRdb reprocessed the reads with MiXCR, giving one entry per CDR3 protein. Among about 160,000 distinct CDR3 sequences, less than 25% were seen once, and the ten largest hold 20% to 30%. The specimen comprised CD8+ T cells from cultured PBMCs, sampled from culture after CMV antigen stimulation. All receptors derive from a human donor in good health (CMV status not recorded). Some clones in this sample may be carry-over from other donors' samples.

In this sample, this clonotype turned up a few times. This rearrangement joins TRBV20-1 to TRBJ1-5; the D is unclear. V was pared by 0 bases and J by 2 bases, with 14 bases between. This CDR3 has 16 amino acids. Germline V CDR1 and CDR2: DFQATT, SNEGSKA (reference sequence). The CDR3 sequence is CSARDLGREGNQPQHF. The CDR3 coding sequence is TGCAGTGCTAGAGATTTGGGAAGGGAGGGCAATCAGCCCCAGCATTTT.

This rearrangement joins TRBV28 to TRBJ2-3, with 7 bases that match TRBD2. The CDR3 consists of 16 residues. Germline CDR1 is MDHEN and CDR2 is SYDVKM. V shed 11 bases, J shed 4 bases, and the junction held 18 bases outside the gene matches. In nucleotides, the CDR3 is TGTGCCTCAGCTGTATGGTCGGGACTAAGTCCAGATACGCAGTATTTT. It specifies CASAVWSGLSPDTQYF. The variable domain in full, completed from reference TRBV28 and TRBJ2-3, reads DVKVTQSSRYLVKRTGEKVFLECVQDMDHENMFWYRQDPGLGLRLIYFSYDVKMKEKGDIPEGYSVSREKKERFSLILESASTNQTSMYLCASAVWSGLSPDTQYFGPGTRLTVL.

In this sample, this clonotype turned up a few times. CDR3: CASSFRVLTNYGYTF. The CDR3 DNA is TGTGCCAGCAGCTTTCGGGTACTGACTAACTATGGCTACACCTTC. The rearrangement uses TRBV7-9 and TRBJ1-2; no clear D gene. Germline V CDR1 and CDR2: SEHNR, FQNEAQ (reference sequence). V was trimmed by 3 bases and J by 0 bases, leaving 11 bases between them. This CDR3 spans 15 amino acids.

This clonotype occurred a few times. V is TRBV20-1 and J is TRBJ1-2; 9 bases are shared with TRBD1. The germline V gene encodes CDR1 DFQATT and CDR2 SNEGSKA (reference sequence). Trimming cost V 3 bases and J 4 bases; bases outside gene matches: 9. The CDR3 covers 15 residues. The CDR3 DNA is TGCAGTGCTAGGAGACCGGGACAGGGCGGCTATGGCTACACCTTC. This sequence encodes CSARRPGQGGYGYTF.

This clonotype was recorded a few times. In nucleotides, the CDR3 is TGTGCCAGCAGTTACAGGGGGATCTCCTACGAGCAGTACTTC. Encoded protein: CASSYRGISYEQYF. This chain connects TRBV28 to TRBJ2-7; 8 bases are shared with TRBD1. This CDR3 region has 14 residues. The germline CDR1 and CDR2 sequences are MDHEN and SYDVKM. V dropped 4 bases and J dropped 0; count of bases not matched to a gene: 2.

CDR3 region: CASSRDREDTEAFF. The CDR3, as DNA: TGTGCCAGCAGTAGGGACAGGGAGGACACTGAAGCTTTCTTT. The rearrangement links TRBV6-2 or TRBV6-3 to TRBJ1-1; 9 nucleotides line up with TRBD1. V trimming: 5 bases; J trimming: 3 bases; junction bases outside the gene matches: 4. From germline, CDR1 is MNHEY and CDR2 SVGEGT. The CDR3 length is 14 residues.

This clonotype was observed a few times. The chain is built from TRBV12-5 and TRBJ1-2; tentative D call: TRBD1 (5 bases). The length of the CDR3 is 14 residues. From germline, CDR1 is LGHNT and CDR2 FRNRAP. V was shortened by 5 bases and J by 1 base, with 11 bases between the two germline ends. This chain's CDR3 is CASGPTQGNYGYTF. CDR3 coding DNA: TGTGCTAGTGGTCCCACGCAGGGTAACTATGGCTACACCTTC.

This clonotype was counted between two and nine times. J is TRBJ1-2 and V is TRBV7-2, with a tentative D call TRBD1 (5 bases). The CDR3 totals 17 residues. CDR1 SGHTA and CDR2 FQGNSA come from the germline V gene. The V and J ends lost 1 base and 2 bases respectively, with 17 bases between them. The CDR3 sequence: CASSLGLGRVENYGYTF. The CDR3 DNA reads TGTGCCAGCAGCTTAGGACTGGGCAGGGTAGAGAACTATGGCTACACCTTC.

V gene TRBV7-6 combines with J gene TRBJ2-5; TRBD1 aligns across 7 bases. With 3 bases clipped from V and 5 bases from J, the junction kept 6 bases outside the gene matches. Germline V gene lookup returns CDR1 SGHVS and CDR2 FNYEAQ. The CDR3 length is 14 residues. DNA for the CDR3: TGTGCCAGCAGCTTGCCTGCGACAGGGGAGACCCAGTACTTC. Its translation: CASSLPATGETQYF.

The gene calls are TRBV7-9 and TRBJ2-7; D might be TRBD2 (5 bases). The CDR3 runs to 14 residues. The germline CDR1 and CDR2 sequences are SEHNR and FQNEAQ (reference sequence). V lost 4 bases and J lost 2, with 12 bases in between. CDR3 sequence (DNA): TGTGCCAGCAGCTCGCCGGGAATCCCCTACGAGCAGTACTTC. Amino acid sequence: CASSSPGIPYEQYF.

This rearrangement joins TRBV29-1 to TRBJ2-1, with D perhaps being TRBD1 or TRBD2 (5 bases each). Trimming pared 7 bases from V and 0 bases from J, leaving 16 bases between. The CDR3 has 15 residues. Germline V lookup: CDR1 SQVTM, CDR2 ANQGSEA. CDR3 loop: CSAGRERSSYNEQFF. CDR3 bases: TGCAGCGCCGGCAGGGAGCGAAGCTCCTACAATGAGCAGTTCTTC.

The rearrangement joins TRBV6-2 or TRBV6-3 to TRBJ2-7; D is perhaps TRBD1 (5 bases). The CDR3 sequence is 14 residues long. The V and J ends lost 0 bases and 12 bases respectively, with 18 bases between them. Germline-derived CDR1 and CDR2 are MNHEY and SVGEGT. CDR3: CASSYSRTTDDLYF. The CDR3, as DNA: TGTGCCAGCAGTTACTCCCGGACAACGGACGATCTGTACTTC.

The table lists this clonotype with a few counts. The chain has TRBV25-1 and TRBJ1-6; D possibly corresponds to TRBD1 (5 bases). V gave up 2 bases and J gave up 0 bases, with 17 bases separating them. Germline V lookup: CDR1 MGHDK, CDR2 SYGVNS. The CDR3 totals 19 residues. The CDR3 coding sequence is TGTGCCAGCAGTGAAAAAGGGGCGACGATACCCTCCTATAATTCACCCCTCCACTTT. Its translation is CASSEKGATIPSYNSPLHF.

The V call is TRBV4-1, the J call TRBJ2-5; D might be TRBD1 (6 bases). Between the trimmed V and J ends, which lost 2 bases and 0 bases, there was a span of 13 bases. The CDR3 is made up of 16 amino acids. Germline lookup yields CDR1 MGHRA and CDR2 YSYEKL. CDR3 sequence: CASSQHGQSYQETQYF. The CDR3 region has the DNA TGCGCCAGCAGCCAACATGGACAGTCGTACCAAGAGACCCAGTACTTC.

This clonotype was seen a few times. The genes are TRBV4-1 and TRBJ1-2; D is uncertain. The CDR3 spans 14 residues. Germline CDR1 and CDR2: MGHRA and YSYEKL. Trimming shortened V by 0 bases and J by 2 bases, and 7 bases separated the two germline ends. This chain's CDR3 is CASSQDRGNYGYTF. CDR3 sequence (DNA): TGCGCCAGCAGCCAAGATCGGGGAAACTATGGCTACACCTTC.

V gene TRBV7-3 combines with J gene TRBJ2-7, with D unclear. Trimming shortened V by 1 base and J by 0 bases, and 7 bases separated the two germline ends. There are 14 residues in the CDR3. CDR1 is SGHTA, CDR2 FQGTGA, per germline. CDR3 nucleotide sequence: TGTGCCAGCAGCTTAAGGACGGCCTCCTACGAGCAGTACTTC. It specifies CASSLRTASYEQYF.

The chain employs TRBV7-8 and TRBJ2-1; 11 nucleotides line up with TRBD2. With 1 base clipped from V and 1 base from J, the junction kept 3 bases outside the gene matches. Germline V CDR1 and CDR2: SGHVS, FQNEAQ. This CDR3 region has 17 residues. The CDR3 bases are TGTGCCAGCAGCTTAGGGACTAGCGGGTCTTCCTACAATGAGCAGTTCTTC. This gives the protein CASSLGTSGSSYNEQFF.

There are many counts of this clonotype. V is TRBV10-3 and J is TRBJ1-3, with a tentative D call TRBD1 (6 bases). The germline V gene encodes CDR1 ENHRY and CDR2 SYGVKD. The V end was cut by 4 bases, the J end by 0 bases, with 13 bases between. CDR3 length equals 16 residues. The CDR3 DNA sequence: TGTGCCATCAGTGGTGGGGGGGCGAGCTCTGGAAACACCATATATTTT. As protein: CAISGGGASSGNTIYF.

This clonotype has only a few counts. This chain links TRBV11-2 with TRBJ2-1; D not resolved. Between the trimmed V and J ends, which lost 6 bases and 1 base, there was a span of 7 bases. The CDR3 spans 13 residues. Per the germline V gene, CDR1 is SGHAT and CDR2 is FQNNGV. CDR3 sequence (DNA): TGTGCCAGCAGTTACAGTTCCTACAATGAGCAGTTCTTC. This encodes CASSYSSYNEQFF.